The clone carrying this T cell receptor beta chain was detected only once. Its target is unknown. Generated by immunoSEQ multiplex PCR, the TCRdb table keeps only in-frame clones and is missing some. The data show approximately 150,000 clones, 91% seen once. The V gene lost 4 bases and the J gene lost 3 bases, with 14 bases spanning the gap. Germline CDR1 and CDR2: SEHNR and FQNEAQ (reference sequence). The CDR3 is made up of 15 amino acids. The data originate from a study of cytomegalovirus exposure and HLA in healthy donors. Whole-study results and caveats: That first-cohort TCR clusters tended to co-occur in the approximately 110 validation repertoires was found in a later analysis.

The sample consisted of PBMCs. The V call is TRBV7-9, the J call TRBJ2-3; no reliable D call. The sequence was obtained from a young woman in good health and CMV-seropositive. CDR3 DNA: TGTGCCAGCAGCTCATTAGGAGCCGGGACAGATACGCAGTATTTT. It codes for CASSSLGAGTDTQYF.